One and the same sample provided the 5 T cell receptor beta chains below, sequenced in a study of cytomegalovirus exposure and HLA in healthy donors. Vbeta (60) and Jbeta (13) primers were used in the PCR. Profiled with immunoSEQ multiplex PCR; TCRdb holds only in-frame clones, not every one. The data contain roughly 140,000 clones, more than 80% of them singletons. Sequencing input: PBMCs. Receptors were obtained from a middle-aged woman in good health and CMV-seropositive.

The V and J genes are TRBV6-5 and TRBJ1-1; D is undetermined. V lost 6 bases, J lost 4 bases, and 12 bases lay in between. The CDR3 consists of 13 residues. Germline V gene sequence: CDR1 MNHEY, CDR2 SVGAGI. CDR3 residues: CASSRAGSTEAFF. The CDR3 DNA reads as TGTGCCAGCAGCCGAGCGGGGAGCACTGAAGCTTTCTTT.

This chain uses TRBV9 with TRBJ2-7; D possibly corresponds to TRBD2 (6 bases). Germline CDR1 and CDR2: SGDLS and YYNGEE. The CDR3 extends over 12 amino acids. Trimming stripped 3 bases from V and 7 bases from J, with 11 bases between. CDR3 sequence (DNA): TGTGCCAGCAGCGGACCACGGGGGGAGCAGTACTTC. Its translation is CASSGPRGEQYF.

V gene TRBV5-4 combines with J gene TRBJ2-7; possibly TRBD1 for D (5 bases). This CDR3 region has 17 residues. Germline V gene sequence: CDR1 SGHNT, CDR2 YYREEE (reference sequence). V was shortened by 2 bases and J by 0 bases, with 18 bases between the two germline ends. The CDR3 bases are TGTGCCAGCAGCTTTTGGTCACCTCGACAGAGCTCCTACGAGCAGTACTTC. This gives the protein CASSFWSPRQSSYEQYF.

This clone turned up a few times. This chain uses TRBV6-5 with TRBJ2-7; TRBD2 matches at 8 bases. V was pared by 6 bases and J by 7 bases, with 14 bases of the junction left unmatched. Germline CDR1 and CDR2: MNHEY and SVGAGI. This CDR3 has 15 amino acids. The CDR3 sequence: CASSGTLAGRMEQYF. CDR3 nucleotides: TGTGCCAGCAGCGGAACTTTAGCGGGACGGATGGAGCAGTACTTC.

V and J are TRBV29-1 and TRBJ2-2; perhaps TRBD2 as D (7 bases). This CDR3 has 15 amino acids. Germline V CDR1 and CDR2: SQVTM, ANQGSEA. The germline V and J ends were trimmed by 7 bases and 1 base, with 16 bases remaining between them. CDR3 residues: CSGAGGGRNTGELFF. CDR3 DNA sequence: TGCAGCGGCGCCGGGGGCGGGAGGAACACCGGGGAGCTGTTTTTT.